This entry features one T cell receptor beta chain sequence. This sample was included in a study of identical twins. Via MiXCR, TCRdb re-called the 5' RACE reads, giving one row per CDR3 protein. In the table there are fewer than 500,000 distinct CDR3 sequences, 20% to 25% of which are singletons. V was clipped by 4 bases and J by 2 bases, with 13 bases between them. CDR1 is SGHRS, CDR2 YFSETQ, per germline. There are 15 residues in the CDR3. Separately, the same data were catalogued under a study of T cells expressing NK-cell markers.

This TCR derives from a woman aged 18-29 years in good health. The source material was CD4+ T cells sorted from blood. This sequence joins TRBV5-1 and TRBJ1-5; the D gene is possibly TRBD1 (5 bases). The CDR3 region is CASSPAEGGNQPQHF. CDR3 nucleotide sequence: TGCGCCAGCAGCCCGGCGGAAGGGGGCAATCAGCCCCAGCATTTT.